This T cell receptor beta chain was identified in a study of tumor and adjacent non-tumor tissue in lung cancer. Study-wide background: Histology: about a dozen adenocarcinoma, a couple of squamous cell carcinoma, 1 small cell lung cancer.

CDR1 and CDR2 from the germline V gene are MDHEN and SYDVKM. The CDR3 contains 16 residues. V lost 7 bases, J lost 3 bases, and 22 bases lay in between. On this clonotype: No antigen is known for it. This may stem from a read error, because a much larger clone lies one nucleotide away. Since no conserved phenylalanine or tryptophan closes the CDR3, a read error is the likely cause.

A modified ARM-PCR protocol with three rounds of nested PCR amplified TCRbeta. TCRdb re-derived calls from the multiplex PCR reads in MiXCR, one entry per CDR3 protein. The sample lists roughly 81,000 distinct CDR3 sequences, 61% occurring once. The template was RNA from unsorted bulk tissue. Study observations and caveats: Top 100 clones took a larger repertoire share in normal lung. Tumor tissue had significantly higher TCR diversity than normal lung.

Sample: lung tumor tissue. The TCR originated in a man between 65 and 85 years old with non-small cell lung cancer. This chain connects TRBV28 to TRBJ2-7, with D perhaps TRBD2 (7 bases). The DNA for the CDR3 is TGTGCCAGCAACCCTGCGGGCGGGGGCGCGGGCTACGAGCAGTACCTC. Its protein is CASNPAGGGAGYEQYL.